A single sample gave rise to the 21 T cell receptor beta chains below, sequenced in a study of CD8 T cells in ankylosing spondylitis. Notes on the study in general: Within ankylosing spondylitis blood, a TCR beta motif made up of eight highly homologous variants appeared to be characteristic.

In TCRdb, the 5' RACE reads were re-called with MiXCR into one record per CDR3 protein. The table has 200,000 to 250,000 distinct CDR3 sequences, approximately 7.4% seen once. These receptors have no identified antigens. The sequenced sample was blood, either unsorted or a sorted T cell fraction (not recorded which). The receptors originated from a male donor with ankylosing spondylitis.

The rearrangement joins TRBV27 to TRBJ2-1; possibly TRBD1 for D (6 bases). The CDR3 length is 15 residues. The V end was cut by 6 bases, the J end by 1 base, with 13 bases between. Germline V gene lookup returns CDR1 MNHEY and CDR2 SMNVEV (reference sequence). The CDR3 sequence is CASSSDSWSYNEQFF. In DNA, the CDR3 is TGTGCCAGCAGCTCGGACAGTTGGTCCTACAATGAGCAGTTCTTC.

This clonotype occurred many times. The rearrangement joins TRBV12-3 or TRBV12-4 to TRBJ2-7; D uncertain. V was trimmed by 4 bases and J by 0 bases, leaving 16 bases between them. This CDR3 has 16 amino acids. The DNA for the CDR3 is TGTGCCAGCAGTTCCTCTTCGGCCCGGAGCTCCTACGAGCAGTACTTC. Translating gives CASSSSSARSSYEQYF.

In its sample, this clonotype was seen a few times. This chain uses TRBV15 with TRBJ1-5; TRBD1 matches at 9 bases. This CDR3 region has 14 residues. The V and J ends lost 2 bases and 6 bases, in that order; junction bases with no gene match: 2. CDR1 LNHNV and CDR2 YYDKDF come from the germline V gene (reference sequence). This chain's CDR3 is CATSRTGGSQPQHF. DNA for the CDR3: TGTGCCACCAGCAGAACAGGGGGCAGTCAGCCCCAGCATTTT.

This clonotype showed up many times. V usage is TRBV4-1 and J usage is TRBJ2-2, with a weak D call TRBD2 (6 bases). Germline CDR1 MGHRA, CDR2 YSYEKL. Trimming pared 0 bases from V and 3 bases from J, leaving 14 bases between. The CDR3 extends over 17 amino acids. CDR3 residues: CASSQDTTGVYTGELFF. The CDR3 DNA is TGCGCCAGCAGCCAAGATACGACGGGAGTCTACACCGGGGAGCTGTTTTTT.

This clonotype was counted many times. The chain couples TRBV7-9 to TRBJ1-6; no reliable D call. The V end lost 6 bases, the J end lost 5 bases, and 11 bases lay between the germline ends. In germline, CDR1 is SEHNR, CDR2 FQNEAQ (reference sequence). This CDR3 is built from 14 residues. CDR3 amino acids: CASSQDGNNSPLHF. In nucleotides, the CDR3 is TGTGCCAGCAGTCAGGACGGTAATAATTCACCCCTCCACTTT.

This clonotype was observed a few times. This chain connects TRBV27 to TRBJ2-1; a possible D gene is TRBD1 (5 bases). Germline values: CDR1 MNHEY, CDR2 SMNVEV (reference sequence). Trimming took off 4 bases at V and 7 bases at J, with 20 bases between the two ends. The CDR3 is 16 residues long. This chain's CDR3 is CASSSQDTTLSNEQFF. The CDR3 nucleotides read TGTGCCAGCAGTTCCCAGGACACGACCCTTTCTAATGAGCAGTTCTTC.

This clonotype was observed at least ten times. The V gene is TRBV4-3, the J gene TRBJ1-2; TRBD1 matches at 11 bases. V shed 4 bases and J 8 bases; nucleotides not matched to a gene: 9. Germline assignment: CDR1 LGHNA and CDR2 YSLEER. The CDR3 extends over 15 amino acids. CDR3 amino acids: CASSPLGQGAEGYTF. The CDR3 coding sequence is TGCGCCAGCAGCCCCCTAGGACAGGGGGCGGAGGGCTACACCTTC.

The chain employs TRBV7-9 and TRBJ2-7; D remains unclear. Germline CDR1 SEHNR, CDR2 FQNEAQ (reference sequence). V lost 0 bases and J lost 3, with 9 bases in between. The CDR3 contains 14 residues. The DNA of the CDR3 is TGTGCCAGCAGCTTAGCGGGGTCCTACTACGAGCAGTACTTC. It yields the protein CASSLAGSYYEQYF.

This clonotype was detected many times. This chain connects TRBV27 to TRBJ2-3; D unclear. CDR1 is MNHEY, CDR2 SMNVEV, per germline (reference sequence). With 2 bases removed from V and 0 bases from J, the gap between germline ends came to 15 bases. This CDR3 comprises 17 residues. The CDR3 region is CASSLRALRTSTDTQYF. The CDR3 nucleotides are TGTGCCAGCAGTTTACGGGCGCTCCGAACTAGCACAGATACGCAGTATTTT.

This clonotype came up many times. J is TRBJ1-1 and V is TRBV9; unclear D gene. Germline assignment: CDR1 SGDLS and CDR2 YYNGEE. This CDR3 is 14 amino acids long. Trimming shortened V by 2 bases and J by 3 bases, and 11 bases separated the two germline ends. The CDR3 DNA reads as TGTGCCAGCAGCGTGGGCCCGGGGTACACTGAAGCTTTCTTT. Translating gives CASSVGPGYTEAFF.

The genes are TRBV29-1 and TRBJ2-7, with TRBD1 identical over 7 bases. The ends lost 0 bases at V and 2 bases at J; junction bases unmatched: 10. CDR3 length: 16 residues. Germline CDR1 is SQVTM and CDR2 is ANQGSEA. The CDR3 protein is CSVEDQEQGQTYEQYF. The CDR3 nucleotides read TGCAGCGTTGAAGATCAAGAACAGGGACAGACCTACGAGCAGTACTTC.

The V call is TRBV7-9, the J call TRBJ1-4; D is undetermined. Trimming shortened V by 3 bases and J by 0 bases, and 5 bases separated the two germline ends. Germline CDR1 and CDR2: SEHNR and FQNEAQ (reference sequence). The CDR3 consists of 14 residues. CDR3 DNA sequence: TGTGCCAGCAGCTTGAGGTCAACTAATGAAAAACTGTTTTTT. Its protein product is CASSLRSTNEKLFF.

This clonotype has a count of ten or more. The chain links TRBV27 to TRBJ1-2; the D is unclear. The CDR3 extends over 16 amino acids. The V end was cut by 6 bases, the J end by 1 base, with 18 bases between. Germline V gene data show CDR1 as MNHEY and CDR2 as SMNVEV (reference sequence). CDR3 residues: CASSRGVYSDNYGYTF. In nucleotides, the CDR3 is TGTGCCAGCAGCCGAGGCGTGTACAGTGATAACTATGGCTACACCTTC.

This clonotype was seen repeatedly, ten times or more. CDR3 protein: CASSARWGTSDTQYF. In DNA, the CDR3 is TGTGCCAGTAGTGCACGGTGGGGGACGTCAGATACGCAGTATTTT. The chain carries TRBV19 and TRBJ2-3, with D possibly being TRBD1 or TRBD2 (5 bases each). Germline V lookup: CDR1 LNHDA, CDR2 SQIVND (reference sequence). The CDR3 covers 15 residues. Trimming shortened V by 5 bases and J by 4 bases, and 16 bases separated the two germline ends.

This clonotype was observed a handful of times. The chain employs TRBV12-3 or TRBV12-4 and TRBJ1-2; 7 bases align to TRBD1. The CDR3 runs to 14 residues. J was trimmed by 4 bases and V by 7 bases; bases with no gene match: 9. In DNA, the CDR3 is TGTGCCAGCACCATGGACAGGACCTTCTATGGCTACACCTTC. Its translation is CASTMDRTFYGYTF.

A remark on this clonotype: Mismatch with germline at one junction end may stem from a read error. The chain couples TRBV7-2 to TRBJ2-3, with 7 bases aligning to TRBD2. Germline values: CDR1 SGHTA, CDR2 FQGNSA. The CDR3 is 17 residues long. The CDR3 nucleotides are TGTGCCAGCAGCTTAGCGCCCCAGCGGGGAGGCACAAATACGCAGTATTTT. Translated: CASSLAPQRGGTNTQYF.

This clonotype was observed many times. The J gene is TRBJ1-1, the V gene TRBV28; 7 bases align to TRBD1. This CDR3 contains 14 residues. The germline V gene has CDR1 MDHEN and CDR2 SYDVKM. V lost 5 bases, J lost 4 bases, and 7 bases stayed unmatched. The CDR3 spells CASSPRGGTTEAFF. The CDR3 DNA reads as TGTGCCAGCAGTCCCAGGGGGGGGACCACTGAAGCTTTCTTT. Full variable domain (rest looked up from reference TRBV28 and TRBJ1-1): DVKVTQSSRYLVKRTGEKVFLECVQDMDHENMFWYRQDPGLGLRLIYFSYDVKMKEKGDIPEGYSVSREKKERFSLILESASTNQTSMYLCASSPRGGTTEAFFGQGTRLTVV.

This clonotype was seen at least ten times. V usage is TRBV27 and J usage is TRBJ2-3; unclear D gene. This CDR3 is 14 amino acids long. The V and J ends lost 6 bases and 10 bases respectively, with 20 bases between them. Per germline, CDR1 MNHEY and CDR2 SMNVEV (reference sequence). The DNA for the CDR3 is TGTGCCAGCAGAGACGGTCCGGCGCCTCAAGCGCAGTATTTT. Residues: CASRDGPAPQAQYF.

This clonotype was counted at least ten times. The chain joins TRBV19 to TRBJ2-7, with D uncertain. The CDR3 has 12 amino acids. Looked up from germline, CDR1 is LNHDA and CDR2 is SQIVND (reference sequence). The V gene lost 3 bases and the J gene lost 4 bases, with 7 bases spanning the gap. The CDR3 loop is CASSISGYEQYF. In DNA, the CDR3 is TGTGCCAGTAGTATTTCGGGTTACGAGCAGTACTTC.

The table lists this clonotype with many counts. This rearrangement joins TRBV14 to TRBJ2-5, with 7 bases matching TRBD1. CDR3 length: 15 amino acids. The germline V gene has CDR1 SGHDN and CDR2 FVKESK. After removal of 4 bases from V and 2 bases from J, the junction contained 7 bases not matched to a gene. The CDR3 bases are TGTGCCAGCAGCCCAGGGACAGCCGCGCAAGAGACCCAGTACTTC. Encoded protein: CASSPGTAAQETQYF.

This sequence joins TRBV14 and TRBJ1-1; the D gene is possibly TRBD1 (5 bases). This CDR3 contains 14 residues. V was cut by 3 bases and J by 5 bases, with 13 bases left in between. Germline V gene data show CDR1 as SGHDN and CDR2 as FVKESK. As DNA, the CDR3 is TGTGCCAGCAGCCACCCGGGGAAGGGGACTGAAGCTTTCTTT. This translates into CASSHPGKGTEAFF.